This paragraph covers one TCR beta chain sequence. The data derive from a study of STAT5B mutations in CD4+ large granular lymphocyte leukemia. Germline trimming cut 3 bases from V and 5 bases from J; bases unmatched to any gene: 13. This CDR3 contains 17 residues. Germline assignment: CDR1 SGHRS and CDR2 YFSETQ. Assay used: immunoSEQ multiplex PCR; TCRdb lists only in-frame clones, some missing. The sample carries roughly 29,000 clones, under 80% recorded once. The specimen was CD4+ T cells from blood buffy coats. The rearrangement uses TRBV5-1 and TRBJ2-5; 10 nucleotides agree with TRBD2. The sequence was collected from a human donor in good health. In nucleotides, the CDR3 is TGCGCCAGCAGCTCGGGGGTAGCGGGAGGAGCGGTTGAGACCCAGTACTTC. Protein product: CASSSGVAGGAVETQYF.